The sequence of this T cell receptor beta chain was determined in a study of CD8 T cells in Susac syndrome. The study, taken as a whole, reports: The study's TCR sequencing and HLA analysis drew on a certain number of individuals. That number was acknowledged as relatively small.

The CDR3 is 15 amino acids. V was pared by 0 bases and J by 4 bases, with 13 bases between. Germline V gene sequence: CDR1 LNHNV, CDR2 YYDKDF (reference sequence). On this clonotype: Its antigen is not known.

An input of about 0.5 to 1 ug of RNA was subjected to reverse transcription using random hexamers. By means of immunoSEQ multiplex PCR, TCR beta CDR3 spanning 54 Vbeta and 13 Jbeta underwent amplification. Via MiXCR, TCRdb re-called the immunoSEQ multiplex PCR reads, giving one row per CDR3 protein. The data hold 150,000 to 200,000 distinct CDR3 sequences, with roughly 95% observed a single time. The origin of this receptor is a human donor with multiple sclerosis. Sequenced: CD8+ T cells from PBMCs. The V gene is TRBV15, the J gene TRBJ2-7; D may be TRBD1 (6 bases). CDR3 coding DNA: TGTGCCACCAGCAGAGATCCCAACAGGGAATACGAGCAGTACTTC. Protein product: CATSRDPNREYEQYF.